These 13 T cell receptor beta chains were sequenced from one sample in a study of shared clonotypes between healthy human individuals. The method was immunoSEQ multiplex PCR; TCRdb's version includes in-frame clones alone and lacks a portion of them. Of about 1.5 million clones in the sample, approximately 96% were seen once. The sample comprised naive CD4+ T cells sorted from blood. Subset given: CD45RA+ positively selected. The receptor source for this set is a man aged 25-40 years in good health.

The chain couples TRBV5-1 to TRBJ2-5, with TRBD1 matching 7 bases. Germline trimming cut 4 bases from V and 1 base from J; bases unmatched to any gene: 7. Germline V gene sequence: CDR1 SGHRS, CDR2 YFSETQ. This CDR3 is 15 amino acids long. CDR3 sequence (DNA): TGCGCCAGCAGCCGAGGGGACAGAACCCAAGAGACCCAGTACTTC. Translating it yields CASSRGDRTQETQYF.

The chain combines TRBV10-3 with TRBJ1-2; TRBD1 agrees at 9 bases. Trimming removed 3 bases from V and 4 bases from J; junction bases left unmatched: 6. Germline lookup yields CDR1 ENHRY and CDR2 SYGVKD. The CDR3 covers 15 residues. DNA of the CDR3: TGTGCCATCAGTGACCGGGACAGGGCCAGCTATGGCTACACCTTC. It translates to CAISDRDRASYGYTF.

The chain is built from TRBV29-1 and TRBJ2-1, with D perhaps matching TRBD2 (6 bases). The CDR3 covers 13 residues. Trimming took 7 bases from V and 1 from J, leaving 11 bases between them. CDR1 is SQVTM and CDR2 is ANQGSEA in the germline V gene. In DNA, the CDR3 is TGCAGCGGGAAGGGACTTTCCTACAATGAGCAGTTCTTC. Translated, it gives CSGKGLSYNEQFF.

V usage is TRBV5-6 and J usage is TRBJ1-3; D is ambiguous. V was shortened by 4 bases and J by 1 base, with 12 bases between the two germline ends. The germline V gene encodes CDR1 SGHDT and CDR2 YYEEEE. The CDR3 is made up of 15 amino acids. CDR3 sequence (DNA): TGTGCCAGCAGCCCCCGGGAATTTTCTGGAAACACCATATATTTT. It translates to CASSPREFSGNTIYF. The full variable domain, rest sourced from reference TRBV5-6 and TRBJ1-3, is DAGVTQSPTHLIKTRGQQVTLRCSPKSGHDTVSWYQQALGQGPQFIFQYYEEEERQRGNFPDRFSGHQFPNYSSELNVNALLLGDSALYLCASSPREFSGNTIYFGEGSWLTVV.

CDR3 in DNA: TGTGCCAGCAGTGCCGCCGCAGGGACCGCGCTCTATGGCTACACCTTC. This sequence encodes CASSAAAGTALYGYTF. This sequence joins TRBV27 and TRBJ1-2; possible D gene TRBD1, 5 bases. Trimming pared 5 bases from V and 4 bases from J, leaving 20 bases between. The CDR3 sequence is 16 residues long. Germline CDR1 MNHEY, CDR2 SMNVEV (reference sequence).

V is TRBV9 and J is TRBJ2-2; 11 bases map to TRBD2. This CDR3 contains 15 residues. V lost 3 bases and J lost 4; bases outside the gene matches: 2. CDR1 is SGDLS, CDR2 YYNGEE, per germline. In DNA, the CDR3 is TGTGCCAGCAGCGGTAGCGGGAGGGCCACCGGGGAGCTGTTTTTT. Its translation is CASSGSGRATGELFF.

The table lists this clone with a count of one. The J gene is TRBJ2-5, the V gene TRBV6-6, with a tentative D call TRBD2 (7 bases). V lost 6 bases to trimming and J lost 4 bases, with 15 bases between them. CDR3 length: 14 amino acids. The germline CDR1 and CDR2 sequences are MNHNY and SVGAGI (reference sequence). The CDR3 reads CASSARGGLETQYF. The CDR3, as DNA: TGTGCCAGCAGCGCGAGGGGGGGATTAGAGACCCAGTACTTC.

The genes are TRBV5-1 and TRBJ2-2; D call uncertain. This CDR3 region has 15 residues. The V gene's germline CDR1 is SGHRS and CDR2 YFSETQ. Between the trimmed V and J ends, which lost 4 bases and 9 bases, there was a span of 19 bases. CDR3 region: CASSLAPTDARELFF. CDR3 coding DNA: TGCGCCAGCAGCCTCGCCCCGACGGATGCGAGGGAGCTGTTTTTT.

V gene TRBV28 combines with J gene TRBJ1-2, with D possibly being TRBD1 (5 bases). The CDR3 is 17 residues long. Germline V CDR1 and CDR2: MDHEN, SYDVKM. Deletions cut 1 base from V and 6 bases from J, with 21 bases between. The CDR3 DNA reads as TGTGCCAGCAGTTTATCGGTGATGGACACCCCAGGCAATGGCTACACCTTC. This translates into CASSLSVMDTPGNGYTF.

Points on this clone: This sample includes further DNA sequences coding for the same CDR3. V usage is TRBV5-6 and J usage is TRBJ2-7, with D unclear. Deletions cut 0 bases from V and 4 bases from J, with 8 bases between. The CDR3 is 13 residues long. Germline assignment: CDR1 SGHDT and CDR2 YYEEEE. The CDR3 sequence: CASSLAGRYEQYF. The CDR3 DNA follows: TGTGCCAGCAGCTTGGCCGGGCGTTACGAGCAGTACTTC.

The gene calls are TRBV15 and TRBJ2-3; D is undetermined. This CDR3 has 15 amino acids. With 0 bases removed from V and 4 bases from J, the gap between germline ends came to 11 bases. The germline CDR1 and CDR2 sequences are LNHNV and YYDKDF (reference sequence). In DNA form, the CDR3 reads TGTGCCACCAGCAGAGATATTGCCCGGGCAGATACGCAGTATTTT. As protein: CATSRDIARADTQYF.

The rearrangement joins TRBV27 to TRBJ2-1; no clear D gene. This CDR3 is 13 amino acids long. Germline loops: CDR1 MNHEY, CDR2 SMNVEV (reference sequence). Trimming removed 8 bases from V and 0 bases from J, with 8 bases in between. The CDR3 region is CASRRTSYNEQFF. For the CDR3, the DNA is TGTGCCAGCCGGCGAACCTCCTACAATGAGCAGTTCTTC.

The genes are TRBV6-5 and TRBJ2-1; TRBD1 matches 9 bases. This CDR3 has 15 amino acids. Germline V gives CDR1 MNHEY, CDR2 SVGAGI. V lost 7 bases to trimming and J lost 0 bases; unmatched junction nucleotides: 4. The CDR3 sequence: CASKTTGGSYNEQFF. CDR3 sequence (DNA): TGTGCCAGCAAAACGACAGGGGGCTCCTACAATGAGCAGTTCTTC.